The 29 T cell receptor beta chains presented below share a single source sample, sequenced in a study of cytomegalovirus exposure and HLA in healthy donors. PCR used 60 Vbeta primers and 13 Jbeta primers. Method: immunoSEQ multiplex PCR; TCRdb's copy keeps in-frame clones and lacks some. The sample includes 160,000 or so clones, around four fifths of them seen just once. The sample was PBMCs. These receptors were obtained from a man aged 18 to 30 in good health and CMV-seropositive.

This chain joins TRBV11-3 and TRBJ2-5; possible D gene TRBD1, 6 bases. The CDR3 extends over 13 amino acids. Trimming left V 5 bases short and J 11 bases short, with 18 bases between. Germline CDR1 and CDR2: SGHNT and YENEEA. The CDR3 reads CASSDGVAGEQYF. DNA for the CDR3: TGTGCCAGCAGCGATGGAGTAGCAGGGGAGCAGTACTTC.

The CDR3: CAGGQGASDEQFF. DNA of the CDR3: TGTGCGGGGGGACAGGGGGCGAGCGATGAGCAGTTCTTC. The chain joins TRBV28 to TRBJ2-1; 12 positions match TRBD1. The germline V gene has CDR1 MDHEN and CDR2 SYDVKM. The CDR3 loop spans 13 amino acids. Together with reference TRBV28 and TRBJ2-1, the CDR3 gives the full variable domain: DVKVTQSSRYLVKRTGEKVFLECVQDMDHENMFWYRQDPGLGLRLIYFSYDVKMKEKGDIPEGYSVSREKKERFSLILESASTNQTSMYLCAGGQGASDEQFFGPGTRLTVL.

This clone occurred a few times. The CDR3 reads CASSDGSNEAFF. CDR3 DNA: TGTGCCAGCAGTGATGGCTCAAATGAAGCTTTCTTT. The chain uses TRBV2 and TRBJ1-1; D not resolved. The CDR3 covers 12 residues. Trimming shortened V by 3 bases and J by 7 bases, and 9 bases separated the two germline ends. Germline V gives CDR1 SNHLY, CDR2 FYNNEI.

The chain combines TRBV19 with TRBJ1-5, with D perhaps matching TRBD1 (6 bases). The germline CDR1 and CDR2 sequences are LNHDA and SQIVND (reference sequence). V was shortened by 5 bases and J by 7 bases, with 15 bases between the two germline ends. The CDR3 has 14 residues. The CDR3 loop reads CASSWGLGNQPQHF. CDR3 nucleotides: TGTGCCAGTAGTTGGGGGCTCGGGAACCAGCCCCAGCATTTT.

This chain joins TRBV5-4 and TRBJ1-2; 9 bases match TRBD1. The CDR3 has 15 amino acids. Germline CDR1 SGHNT, CDR2 YYREEE (reference sequence). V gave up 2 bases and J gave up 4 bases; unmatched junction bases: 6. CDR3 sequence (DNA): TGTGCCAGCAGCTTTCTCACAGGGGGCAGCTATGGCTACACCTTC. It is translated as CASSFLTGGSYGYTF.

This clone appeared a single time. V gene TRBV28 combines with J gene TRBJ1-5; TRBD1 is a possible D gene (5 bases). V was clipped by 6 bases and J by 7 bases, with 13 bases between them. Germline V gene lookup returns CDR1 MDHEN and CDR2 SYDVKM. The CDR3 consists of 13 residues. CDR3: CASRVRGSQPQHF. CDR3 sequence (DNA): TGTGCCAGCAGGGTTCGGGGGAGCCAGCCCCAGCATTTT.

The V call is TRBV5-4, the J call TRBJ1-2; 7 nucleotides match TRBD1. The junction had 10 bases not matched to a gene; V was cut back by 6 bases and J by 2 bases. The CDR3 totals 15 residues. The germline gives CDR1 SGHNT, CDR2 YYREEE (reference sequence). CDR3 sequence reads: CASTMADRANYGYTF. In DNA form, the CDR3 reads TGTGCCAGCACTATGGCCGACAGGGCAAACTATGGCTACACCTTC.

As DNA, the CDR3 is TGTGCCAGCTCACCACCGTATGGAGGGGGCGCGGGCACCTTC. This sequence encodes CASSPPYGGGAGTF. The V call is TRBV18, the J call TRBJ1-2; 7 positions agree with TRBD1. The CDR3 runs to 14 residues. J lost 13 bases, V lost 0 bases, and 11 bases had no gene match. The germline gives CDR1 KGHSH, CDR2 LQKENI. Filled out from reference TRBV18 and TRBJ1-2, the complete variable domain reads NAGVMQNPRHLVRRRGQEARLRCSPMKGHSHVYWYRQLPEEGLKFMVYLQKENIIDESGMPKERFSAEFPKEGPSILRIQQVVRGDSAAYFCASSPPYGGGAGTFGSGTRLTVV.

The gene calls are TRBV12-5 and TRBJ2-3; D is unresolved. This CDR3 contains 16 residues. V shed 7 bases and J shed 2 bases, with 19 bases lying between them. Germline CDR1 and CDR2: LGHNT and FRNRAP. CDR3 amino acids: CASAPVRVFATDTQYF. DNA for the CDR3: TGTGCTAGTGCCCCCGTTCGAGTTTTCGCCACAGATACGCAGTATTTT.

V and J are TRBV5-5 and TRBJ2-5; D gene unclear. CDR3 length: 15 residues. CDR1 is SGHKS, CDR2 YYEKEE, per germline (reference sequence). The V and J ends lost 0 bases and 5 bases respectively, with 14 bases between them. CDR3 protein: CASSLVTPGGETQYF. The CDR3 DNA reads TGTGCCAGCAGCTTGGTTACACCGGGTGGCGAGACCCAGTACTTC.

This clone has just one count. The rearrangement joins TRBV5-6 to TRBJ2-7; D possibly corresponds to TRBD2 (7 bases). With 1 base removed from V and 1 base from J, the gap between germline ends came to 18 bases. The CDR3 has 17 residues. CDR1 is SGHDT and CDR2 is YYEEEE in the germline V gene. In DNA form, the CDR3 reads TGTGCCAGCAGCTTGATCTGGGAGGGGGGACTTTCCTACGAGCAGTACTTC. Its protein is CASSLIWEGGLSYEQYF. Drawing the rest from reference TRBV5-6 and TRBJ2-7, the complete variable domain is DAGVTQSPTHLIKTRGQQVTLRCSPKSGHDTVSWYQQALGQGPQFIFQYYEEEERQRGNFPDRFSGHQFPNYSSELNVNALLLGDSALYLCASSLIWEGGLSYEQYFGPGTRLTVT.

The sample holds one count of this clone. The rearrangement links TRBV5-4 to TRBJ1-1; D is possibly TRBD1 (5 bases). V lost 5 bases and J lost 1, with 9 bases in between. The CDR3 extends over 13 amino acids. CDR1 and CDR2 (germline): SGHNT, YYREEE (reference sequence). CDR3 protein: CASSSQENTEAFF. In DNA form, the CDR3 reads TGTGCCAGCAGTTCACAGGAGAACACTGAAGCTTTCTTT.

As regards this clone: Its ends do not fully match the called genes, so a read error is possible. Other DNA sequences within the sample encode an identical CDR3. V usage is TRBV29-1 and J usage is TRBJ1-3; no definite D call. This CDR3 spans 14 amino acids. CDR1 SQVTM and CDR2 ANQGSEA come from the germline V gene. CDR3 sequence: CSAGGELSGNTIYF. CDR3 DNA: TGCAGCGCGGGAGGAGAGCTCTCTGGGAACACCATATATTTT.

The chain couples TRBV7-9 to TRBJ1-1, with D possibly TRBD1 on 6 matching bases. This CDR3 has 15 amino acids. Trimming took 3 bases from V and 3 from J, leaving 14 bases between them. Germline V gene sequence: CDR1 SEHNR, CDR2 FQNEAQ (reference sequence). CDR3 nucleotides: TGTGCCAGCAGCTTCCGAGATCAGGGGCACACTGAAGCTTTCTTT. The encoded protein is CASSFRDQGHTEAFF.

The rearrangement joins TRBV12-5 to TRBJ2-1, with 7 bases fitting TRBD2. The CDR3 spans 12 residues. Looked up from germline, CDR1 is LGHNT and CDR2 is FRNRAP. The V gene end was trimmed by 5 bases and the J gene end by 10 bases; junction bases not matched to a gene: 5. The CDR3 DNA reads TGTGCTAGTGGTGACTCGGGAGGCGAGCAGTTCTTC. This sequence encodes CASGDSGGEQFF.

The chain uses TRBV30 and TRBJ2-7, with TRBD2 identical over 10 bases. Trimming took 1 base from V and 3 from J; bases not matched to a gene: 3. Germline lookup yields CDR1 GTSNPN and CDR2 SVGIG (reference sequence). The CDR3 is made up of 14 amino acids. The CDR3 is CAWSEREGIYEQYF. The CDR3 region has the DNA TGTGCCTGGAGTGAGCGGGAGGGTATCTACGAGCAGTACTTC.

This clone was found a few times. The J gene is TRBJ2-7, the V gene TRBV5-6; 12 nucleotides match TRBD1. The V gene end was trimmed by 4 bases and the J gene end by 6 bases; junction bases not matched to a gene: 11. The CDR3 contains 16 residues. CDR1 and CDR2 (germline): SGHDT, YYEEEE. The DNA of the CDR3 is TGTGCCAGCAGCAATGCTCGCGGGACAGGGGGCGGCGAGCAGTACTTC. Its protein is CASSNARGTGGGEQYF.

The V and J genes are TRBV6-1 and TRBJ2-5; tentative D call: TRBD2 (6 bases). Per germline, CDR1 MNHNS and CDR2 SASEGT. V was clipped by 3 bases and J by 11 bases, with 13 bases between them. This CDR3 region has 12 residues. The CDR3 DNA is TGTGCCAGCAGTGAGGGGGGTTCTCAGCAGTACTTC. Translating gives CASSEGGSQQYF.

The chain links TRBV19 to TRBJ2-2, with a possible D match to TRBD2 (6 bases). CDR1 LNHDA and CDR2 SQIVND come from the germline V gene (reference sequence). The CDR3 runs to 14 residues. Trimming removed 8 bases from V and 6 bases from J, with 16 bases in between. The CDR3 loop is CASGSGRSPGELFF. CDR3 DNA: TGTGCCAGTGGATCAGGGAGGTCCCCCGGGGAGCTGTTTTTT.

V usage is TRBV2 and J usage is TRBJ2-1, with D tentatively TRBD1 (5 bases). The CDR3 covers 16 residues. From germline, CDR1 is SNHLY and CDR2 FYNNEI. Trimming removed 8 bases at V and 1 base at J, with 18 bases between. In DNA, the CDR3 is TGTGCCAGCGTGAGTGGTAGGGGTCTTTCCTACAATGAGCAGTTCTTC. Residues: CASVSGRGLSYNEQFF.

The chain joins TRBV6-5 to TRBJ2-4; D may be TRBD1 (5 bases). This CDR3 has 16 amino acids. CDR1 and CDR2 from the germline V gene are MNHEY and SVGAGI. Trimming pared 2 bases from V and 0 bases from J, leaving 11 bases between. The CDR3 nucleotides read TGTGCCAGCAGTTACGACAGAACAGCAGCCAAAAACATTCAGTACTTC. Translated, it gives CASSYDRTAAKNIQYF.

The gene calls are TRBV7-9 and TRBJ2-7; 7 nucleotides align to TRBD1. Germline CDR1 and CDR2: SEHNR and FQNEAQ (reference sequence). Trimming removed 8 bases from V and 3 bases from J; junction bases left unmatched: 16. CDR3 size: 16 residues. The CDR3 sequence is CASSNLARTGLYEQYF. In DNA form, the CDR3 reads TGTGCCAGCTCGAACCTTGCCAGGACAGGTCTCTACGAGCAGTACTTC.

The rearrangement links TRBV7-3 to TRBJ2-1, with 7 bases lining up with TRBD1. J was trimmed by 3 bases and V by 0 bases; bases with no gene match: 2. The CDR3 extends over 15 amino acids. Per germline, CDR1 SGHTA and CDR2 FQGTGA. The CDR3 here is CASSLTGGGYNEQFF. DNA of the CDR3: TGTGCCAGCAGCTTAACAGGGGGCGGCTACAATGAGCAGTTCTTC.

The rearrangement joins TRBV19 to TRBJ1-2; D not resolved. The V and J ends lost 0 bases and 6 bases respectively, with 5 bases between them. Germline V gene lookup returns CDR1 LNHDA and CDR2 SQIVND (reference sequence). The CDR3 runs to 12 residues. The CDR3 bases are TGTGCCAGTAGTATAGAAGCGGATGGCTACACCTTC. Translation gives CASSIEADGYTF.

This chain links TRBV6-1 with TRBJ1-5; TRBD1 might be the D (5 bases). CDR3 size: 14 residues. Germline V gene sequence: CDR1 MNHNS, CDR2 SASEGT. The V gene lost 4 bases and the J gene lost 6 bases, with 13 bases spanning the gap. CDR3 DNA sequence: TGTGCCAGCAGTGGGCAGGGAAGGGGTCAGCCCCAGCATTTT. Protein product: CASSGQGRGQPQHF.

The chain carries TRBV7-2 and TRBJ1-1; D is uncertain. CDR1 and CDR2 from the germline V gene are SGHTA and FQGNSA. The CDR3 consists of 12 residues. The V end was cut by 5 bases, the J end by 5 bases, with 9 bases between. CDR3 loop: CASSRRPTEAFF. CDR3 nucleotide sequence: TGTGCCAGCAGCCGGAGGCCAACTGAAGCTTTCTTT.

This chain joins TRBV2 and TRBJ2-7; D gene uncertain. Germline-derived CDR1 and CDR2 are SNHLY and FYNNEI. The V end lost 2 bases, the J end lost 0 bases, and 11 bases lay between the germline ends. The CDR3 totals 15 residues. The CDR3, as DNA: TGTGCCAGCAGTGAATCGAACTCCCTCTCCTACGAGCAGTACTTC. It encodes CASSESNSLSYEQYF.

Remarks on this clone: Germline is not matched at one junction end, which may reflect a read error. The V gene is TRBV4-1, the J gene TRBJ2-7; 8 positions agree with TRBD1. This CDR3 comprises 16 residues. CDR1 is MGHRA, CDR2 YSYEKL, per germline. The CDR3 coding sequence is TGTGCCAGCAGCCAACGGACAGGGATGCGGTCCTACGAGCAGTACTTC. It specifies CASSQRTGMRSYEQYF.

This chain connects TRBV2 to TRBJ1-1, with D perhaps matching TRBD1 (6 bases). V was clipped by 5 bases and J by 0 bases, with 10 bases between them. This CDR3 has 14 amino acids. The germline gives CDR1 SNHLY, CDR2 FYNNEI. The CDR3 loop is CASSWEGVNTEAFF. The DNA of the CDR3 is TGTGCCAGCAGTTGGGAGGGGGTGAACACTGAAGCTTTCTTT.